Here is one T cell receptor (beta chain) with its context. This specimen comes from a study of T cell responses to AZD1222 COVID-19 vaccine. The junction had 8 bases not matched to a gene; V was cut back by 4 bases and J by 3 bases. This CDR3 has 15 residues. Germline V CDR1 and CDR2: MGHRA, YSYEKL. Produced via immunoSEQ multiplex PCR; TCRdb's table is partial and in-frame only. The profile covers more than 150,000 clones, with over 70% appearing a single time and roughly 9.1% taken by the ten largest. The source is an adult who received the AZD1222 COVID-19 vaccine. The sequences come from peripheral blood, collected 28 days after the second AZD1222 dose. The chain joins TRBV4-1 to TRBJ2-7, with 8 bases lining up with TRBD1. This CDR3 is CASSRTTGANYEQYF. The DNA for the CDR3 is TGCGCCAGCAGCCGAACGACAGGGGCGAACTACGAGCAGTACTTC.